This entry lists 22 T cell receptor beta chains sequenced from one sample in a study of cytomegalovirus exposure and HLA in healthy donors. The PCR had 60 Vbeta and 13 Jbeta primers. Sequenced by immunoSEQ multiplex PCR; TCRdb stores in-frame clones only, minus some. Among about 140,000 clones listed, about 80% were seen once. Sequencing was carried out using PBMCs. These TCRs come from a man aged 25-45 years in good health and CMV-seropositive.

This clone was recorded a few times. V and J are TRBV4-1 and TRBJ2-6; 9 bases map to TRBD1. The CDR3 is 17 residues long. The J segment lost 3 bases and the V segment lost 4 bases, leaving 7 bases of the junction unmatched. Germline-derived CDR1 and CDR2 are MGHRA and YSYEKL. CDR3 residues: CASSPTGGANGANVLTF. The CDR3 DNA reads TGCGCCAGCAGCCCCACAGGGGGCGCGAATGGGGCCAACGTCCTGACTTTC.

The chain joins TRBV4-2 to TRBJ2-3; tentative D call: TRBD2 (6 bases). This CDR3 has 15 residues. V shed 4 bases and J shed 3 bases, with 14 bases lying between them. CDR1 and CDR2 from the germline V gene are LGHNA and YNFKEQ. The CDR3 DNA reads as TGTGCCAGCAGCCTTACCGAGGAGGGTACAGATACGCAGTATTTT. Its translation is CASSLTEEGTDTQYF.

The chain combines TRBV4-2 with TRBJ2-7, with 9 bases lining up with TRBD1. Trimming at V came to 3 bases and at J to 7 bases, leaving 10 bases not matched to a gene. The CDR3 has 15 amino acids. The germline gives CDR1 LGHNA, CDR2 YNFKEQ. The CDR3 protein is CASSHNGDRDREQYF. The CDR3 bases are TGTGCCAGCAGCCATAATGGGGACAGGGATCGTGAGCAGTACTTC.

This chain uses TRBV7-3 with TRBJ2-7; weak D call: TRBD2 (8 bases). V was trimmed by 4 bases and J by 5 bases, leaving 18 bases between them. Germline V gives CDR1 SGHTA, CDR2 FQGTGA. This CDR3 contains 15 residues. CDR3 sequence reads: CASSSSGGGLDEQYF. The CDR3 DNA is TGTGCCAGCAGCTCCTCGGGAGGGGGCTTGGACGAGCAGTACTTC.

This clone was counted a single time. V is TRBV6-1 and J is TRBJ1-6; a weak D match, TRBD1 (5 bases). Germline assignment: CDR1 MNHNS and CDR2 SASEGT. The V gene lost 0 bases and the J gene lost 10 bases, with 7 bases spanning the gap. This CDR3 region has 13 residues. This CDR3 reads CASSEAGGSPLHF. The CDR3 DNA reads TGTGCCAGCAGTGAAGCGGGGGGGTCACCCCTCCACTTT.

CDR3 amino acids: CSVERRLAGANEQFF. As DNA, the CDR3 is TGCAGCGTTGAACGTCGACTAGCGGGAGCCAATGAGCAGTTCTTC. The rearrangement uses TRBV29-1 and TRBJ2-1; 12 bases are a match to TRBD2. Per the germline V gene, CDR1 is SQVTM and CDR2 is ANQGSEA. The CDR3 is 15 amino acids. V shed 2 bases, J shed 6 bases, and the junction held 5 bases outside the gene matches.

The rearrangement uses TRBV7-2 and TRBJ1-2, with D unresolved. CDR1 is SGHTA, CDR2 FQGNSA, per germline. Trimming removed 4 bases at V and 6 bases at J, with 15 bases between. The CDR3 runs to 14 residues. The CDR3: CASSSSQAEDGYTF. The CDR3 bases are TGTGCCAGCAGCTCCTCCCAGGCTGAAGATGGCTACACCTTC.

The rearrangement uses TRBV5-1 and TRBJ2-5; 8 bases are shared with TRBD1. With V trimmed by 4 bases and J by 4 bases, 9 bases remained unmatched. The CDR3 loop spans 15 amino acids. Germline values: CDR1 SGHRS, CDR2 YFSETQ. The CDR3 region is CASSPGQERGETQYF. The CDR3 DNA reads TGCGCCAGCAGCCCGGGACAGGAGAGGGGAGAGACCCAGTACTTC. Full variable domain (missing parts from reference TRBV5-1 and TRBJ2-5): KAGVTQTPRYLIKTRGQQVTLSCSPISGHRSVSWYQQTPGQGLQFLFEYFSETQRNKGNFPGRFSGRQFSNSRSEMNVSTLELGDSALYLCASSPGQERGETQYFGPGTRLLVL.

The rearrangement uses TRBV19 and TRBJ1-1, with TRBD1 matching 8 bases. The V gene end was trimmed by 4 bases and the J gene end by 10 bases; junction bases not matched to a gene: 8. Germline-derived CDR1 and CDR2 are LNHDA and SQIVND (reference sequence). The CDR3 loop spans 13 amino acids. CDR3 protein: CASSTGQGRGAFF. CDR3 sequence (DNA): TGTGCCAGTAGTACTGGACAGGGAAGGGGAGCTTTCTTT. The full variable domain, with the rest looked up from reference TRBV19 and TRBJ1-1, is DGGITQSPKYLFRKEGQNVTLSCEQNLNHDAMYWYRQDPGQGLRLIYYSQIVNDFQKGDIAEGYSVSREKKESFPLTVTSAQKNPTAFYLCASSTGQGRGAFFGQGTRLTVV.

This clone was picked up a small number of times. The rearrangement joins TRBV7-9 to TRBJ1-4; D not resolved. Germline V gene data show CDR1 as SEHNR and CDR2 as FQNEAQ (reference sequence). The CDR3 length is 15 residues. V was shortened by 3 bases and J by 8 bases, with 16 bases between the two germline ends. Here the CDR3 reads CASSFTATRKEKLFF. The CDR3 nucleotides read TGTGCCAGCAGCTTTACAGCCACGAGAAAGGAAAAACTGTTTTTT.

This clone was picked up a small number of times. This rearrangement joins TRBV10-2 to TRBJ2-6; 7 nucleotides align to TRBD1. This CDR3 spans 14 amino acids. The V gene end was trimmed by 6 bases and the J gene end by 3 bases; junction bases not matched to a gene: 2. The germline V gene encodes CDR1 WSHSY and CDR2 SAAADI. The CDR3 is CASSDRVGANVLTF. CDR3 DNA: TGCGCCAGCAGCGACAGGGTTGGGGCCAACGTCCTGACTTTC.

The genes are TRBV7-3 and TRBJ2-3; 9 nucleotides agree with TRBD2. Looked up from germline, CDR1 is SGHTA and CDR2 is FQGTGA. V dropped 1 base and J dropped 5; count of bases not matched to a gene: 7. The CDR3 length is 16 residues. CDR3 in amino acids: CASSLKGTSSQDTQYF. CDR3 sequence (DNA): TGTGCCAGCAGCTTAAAAGGGACTAGCTCGCAAGATACGCAGTATTTT.

The chain uses TRBV19 and TRBJ1-2; 7 bases are a match to TRBD1. Germline loops: CDR1 LNHDA, CDR2 SQIVND (reference sequence). V lost 1 base and J lost 0; bases outside the gene matches: 5. The CDR3 is 16 residues long. CDR3 in DNA: TGTGCCAGTAGTATAGGGGGCGGACAGGCTAACTATGGCTACACCTTC. Its protein product is CASSIGGGQANYGYTF.

This chain links TRBV27 with TRBJ2-1, with 13 bases matching TRBD2. The V gene's germline CDR1 is MNHEY and CDR2 SMNVEV (reference sequence). The trim removed 5 bases at V and 9 bases at J, leaving 7 bases unmatched. The CDR3 is 15 residues long. This CDR3 reads CASSLTSGGVSEQFF. The CDR3, as DNA: TGTGCCAGCAGTCTTACTAGCGGGGGGGTCAGTGAGCAGTTCTTC.

The chain recombines TRBV7-8 with TRBJ1-2; 9 nucleotides line up with TRBD1. CDR3 size: 15 residues. After removal of 3 bases from V and 4 bases from J, the junction contained 6 bases not matched to a gene. CDR1 is SGHVS, CDR2 FQNEAQ, per germline. This CDR3 is CASSFRDRASYGYTF. CDR3 DNA sequence: TGTGCCAGCAGCTTCCGGGACAGGGCCTCCTATGGCTACACCTTC.

This clone was detected once. The V and J genes are TRBV5-1 and TRBJ2-7; perhaps TRBD2 as D (6 bases). The CDR3 length is 15 residues. CDR1 is SGHRS, CDR2 YFSETQ, per germline. Trimming left V 0 bases short and J 5 bases short, with 15 bases between. Here the CDR3 reads CASSLAVGRVDEQYF. CDR3 sequence (DNA): TGCGCCAGCAGCTTGGCAGTCGGGAGAGTCGACGAGCAGTACTTC.

The CDR3 region is CASSLRTGQALNTGELFF. In nucleotides, the CDR3 is TGTGCCAGCAGCCTCAGAACGGGACAGGCCTTGAACACCGGGGAGCTGTTTTTT. The chain is built from TRBV7-6 and TRBJ2-2, with 8 nucleotides matching TRBD1. CDR3 length equals 18 residues. Per germline, CDR1 SGHVS and CDR2 FNYEAQ. V shed 5 bases and J 1 base; nucleotides not matched to a gene: 12.

The V call is TRBV5-4, the J call TRBJ2-2; 9 positions match TRBD2. The trim removed 0 bases at V and 5 bases at J, leaving 8 bases unmatched. CDR1 and CDR2 from the germline V gene are SGHNT and YYREEE (reference sequence). The CDR3 extends over 17 amino acids. The CDR3 sequence: CASSLAPSGTGTGELFF. CDR3 DNA sequence: TGTGCCAGCAGCTTGGCCCCTAGCGGGACGGGGACCGGGGAGCTGTTTTTT.

CDR3 protein: CASSLWPTQGDTQYF. DNA of the CDR3: TGCGCCAGCAGCTTGTGGCCTACCCAGGGAGATACGCAGTATTTT. The gene calls are TRBV5-1 and TRBJ2-3; weak D call: TRBD1 (5 bases). The CDR3 totals 15 residues. V shed 1 base and J shed 5 bases, with 14 bases lying between them. Germline CDR1 reads SGHRS; CDR2 reads YFSETQ.

V gene TRBV15 combines with J gene TRBJ2-5, with D maybe TRBD2 (6 bases). Germline V gene data show CDR1 as LNHNV and CDR2 as YYDKDF (reference sequence). V lost 7 bases and J 6 bases, leaving 18 bases between the germline ends. The CDR3 covers 14 residues. CDR3 DNA: TGTGCCACCAACATGGGGACTTCCGAACAGACCCAGTACTTC. Its translation: CATNMGTSEQTQYF.

This chain links TRBV18 with TRBJ2-4; D possibly corresponds to TRBD1 (6 bases). Germline CDR1 reads KGHSH; CDR2 reads LQKENI. This CDR3 region has 14 residues. Trimming stripped 6 bases from V and 1 base from J, with 10 bases between. CDR3 nucleotides: TGTGCCAGCTCCCAAGGACAGGCCAAAAACATTCAGTACTTC. It translates to CASSQGQAKNIQYF. The variable domain in full, completed from reference TRBV18 and TRBJ2-4, reads NAGVMQNPRHLVRRRGQEARLRCSPMKGHSHVYWYRQLPEEGLKFMVYLQKENIIDESGMPKERFSAEFPKEGPSILRIQQVVRGDSAAYFCASSQGQAKNIQYFGAGTRLSVL.

This chain uses TRBV28 with TRBJ2-3; TRBD1 agrees at 7 bases. Trimming took 5 bases from V and 3 from J; bases not matched to a gene: 8. The germline V gene encodes CDR1 MDHEN and CDR2 SYDVKM. CDR3 length: 15 residues. CDR3 region: CASSPRGSLTDTQYF. The DNA for the CDR3 is TGTGCCAGCAGTCCCAGGGGGTCCTTAACAGATACGCAGTATTTT. Combining the CDR3 with reference TRBV28 and TRBJ2-3 gives the whole variable domain DVKVTQSSRYLVKRTGEKVFLECVQDMDHENMFWYRQDPGLGLRLIYFSYDVKMKEKGDIPEGYSVSREKKERFSLILESASTNQTSMYLCASSPRGSLTDTQYFGPGTRLTVL.